The 22 T cell receptor beta chains reported below all come from one sample, sequenced in a study of CD8 T cells in Susac syndrome. Random hexamers were used to reverse transcribe 0.5 to 1 ug of RNA. From the immunoSEQ multiplex PCR reads, TCRdb called clonotypes with MiXCR, one entry per CDR3 protein. Of some 180,000 distinct CDR3 sequences in the sample, roughly 94% are singletons; the top ten hold 0.085% to 0.1%. Sequencing was performed on CD4+ T cells from PBMCs. The receptors come from a human donor with Susac syndrome.

This chain joins TRBV29-1 and TRBJ2-3, with TRBD2 matching over 9 bases. The ends lost 0 bases at V and 7 bases at J; junction bases unmatched: 8. The CDR3 has 15 residues. Germline loops: CDR1 SQVTM, CDR2 ANQGSEA. CDR3 loop: CSVEDRRGGAYTQYF. The CDR3 DNA is TGCAGCGTTGAAGATCGGCGGGGGGGGGCATATACGCAGTATTTT.

The V gene is TRBV5-4, the J gene TRBJ1-2; the D gene is possibly TRBD1 (5 bases). This CDR3 has 15 residues. V lost 0 bases and J 3 bases, leaving 12 bases between the germline ends. Germline values: CDR1 SGHNT, CDR2 YYREEE (reference sequence). The CDR3 protein is CASSLAGGEDYGYTF. The CDR3 DNA reads TGTGCCAGCAGCTTGGCCGGGGGGGAAGACTATGGCTACACCTTC. Variable domain in full (rest from reference TRBV5-4 and TRBJ1-2): ETGVTQSPTHLIKTRGQQVTLRCSSQSGHNTVSWYQQALGQGPQFIFQYYREEENGRGNFPPRFSGLQFPNYSSELNVNALELDDSALYLCASSLAGGEDYGYTFGSGTRLTVV.

The chain combines TRBV29-1 with TRBJ1-2; tentatively, D is TRBD1 (5 bases). The CDR3 contains 12 residues. Germline CDR1 and CDR2: SQVTM and ANQGSEA. V dropped 4 bases and J dropped 2 bases, with 8 bases sitting between them. The CDR3 DNA follows: TGCAGCGTTGGCAGGGTCAACTATGGCTACACCTTC. Encoded protein: CSVGRVNYGYTF.

The V call is TRBV2, the J call TRBJ1-6; D call uncertain. There are 14 residues in the CDR3. From germline, CDR1 is SNHLY and CDR2 FYNNEI. V gave up 3 bases and J gave up 14 bases, with 17 bases separating them. The CDR3 loop is CASSDMAGWRALHF. For the CDR3, the DNA is TGTGCCAGCAGTGATATGGCGGGCTGGAGGGCCCTCCACTTT.

The chain uses TRBV6-6 and TRBJ2-1, with 7 bases matching TRBD1. CDR3 size: 13 residues. V lost 2 bases to trimming and J lost 8 bases; unmatched junction nucleotides: 3. CDR1 is MNHNY, CDR2 SVGAGI, per germline (reference sequence). As DNA, the CDR3 is TGTGCCAGCAGTTACACAGGGGCTCATGAGCAGTTCTTC. Translation: CASSYTGAHEQFF.

The chain employs TRBV7-9 and TRBJ2-2, with D hard to call. This CDR3 has 13 amino acids. With 2 bases removed from V and 3 bases from J, the gap between germline ends came to 4 bases. CDR1 and CDR2 (germline): SEHNR, FQNEAQ (reference sequence). The CDR3 nucleotides are TGTGCCAGCAGCTTAAGGGACACCGGGGAGCTGTTTTTT. Translation: CASSLRDTGELFF.

The chain is built from TRBV5-1 and TRBJ2-1; D unclear. The germline V gene has CDR1 SGHRS and CDR2 YFSETQ. CDR3 length: 12 amino acids. Trimming took off 4 bases at V and 4 bases at J, with 6 bases between the two ends. CDR3 sequence reads: CASSVTYNEQFF. The CDR3 bases are TGCGCCAGCAGCGTGACTTACAATGAGCAGTTCTTC.

V and J are TRBV3-1 and TRBJ2-1; the match to TRBD2 covers 7 bases. CDR1 is LGHDT, CDR2 YNNKEL, per germline (reference sequence). The CDR3 loop spans 16 amino acids. After removal of 6 bases from V and 0 bases from J, the junction contained 8 bases not matched to a gene. CDR3 sequence: CASRRSGGSSYNEQFF. Written as DNA, the CDR3 is TGTGCCAGCAGGCGCTCCGGGGGGAGCTCCTACAATGAGCAGTTCTTC.

The chain recombines TRBV29-1 with TRBJ2-3; tentatively, D is TRBD1 or TRBD2 (7 bases each). The CDR3 spans 13 residues. Per the germline V gene, CDR1 is SQVTM and CDR2 is ANQGSEA. Trimming removed 6 bases at V and 1 base at J, with 11 bases between. Written as DNA, the CDR3 is TGCAGCGTCAGGGGGAGGGGCACAGATACGCAGTATTTT. Translated: CSVRGRGTDTQYF.

The chain recombines TRBV18 with TRBJ2-7; 9 bases fit TRBD1. This CDR3 spans 15 amino acids. The V and J ends lost 3 bases and 4 bases, in that order; junction bases with no gene match: 7. Looked up from germline, CDR1 is KGHSH and CDR2 is LQKENI. The CDR3 nucleotides are TGTGCCAGCTCACCTCCGGGACAGGGCTCGTACGAGCAGTACTTC. As protein: CASSPPGQGSYEQYF.

The chain has TRBV30 and TRBJ2-7; 11 bases match TRBD1. Trimming at V came to 4 bases and at J to 3 bases, leaving 11 bases not matched to a gene. The germline V gene encodes CDR1 GTSNPN and CDR2 SVGIG (reference sequence). This CDR3 has 16 amino acids. CDR3 loop: CAWTPDPGTGGYEQYF. The CDR3 DNA reads as TGTGCCTGGACTCCTGACCCCGGGACAGGGGGCTACGAGCAGTACTTC.

This clonotype was counted a single time. This chain links TRBV30 with TRBJ1-5; 7 bases agree with TRBD1. CDR1 GTSNPN and CDR2 SVGIG come from the germline V gene (reference sequence). The CDR3 runs 14 residues. V shed 3 bases, J shed 4 bases, and the junction held 6 bases outside the gene matches. In DNA, the CDR3 is TGTGCCTGGAGCGTAACAGGGGTAAATCAGCCCCAGCATTTT. This sequence encodes CAWSVTGVNQPQHF.

The genes are TRBV6-5 and TRBJ2-7; 8 bases are a match to TRBD2. CDR3 length equals 17 residues. With 0 bases clipped from V and 0 bases from J, the junction kept 7 bases outside the gene matches. Looked up from germline, CDR1 is MNHEY and CDR2 is SVGAGI. CDR3 nucleotide sequence: TGTGCCAGCAGTTACTCGACGCGGGGGGACTTCTCCTACGAGCAGTACTTC. Its translation: CASSYSTRGDFSYEQYF.

The V and J genes are TRBV19 and TRBJ2-1; D is undetermined. The CDR3 is made up of 13 amino acids. V lost 5 bases and J 4 bases, leaving 9 bases between the germline ends. CDR1 and CDR2 (germline): LNHDA, SQIVND (reference sequence). DNA for the CDR3: TGTGCCAGTAGTCCTCGATCATACAATGAGCAGTTCTTC. This sequence encodes CASSPRSYNEQFF.

The CDR3 loop is CASSSTSEQFF. CDR3 nucleotides: TGTGCCAGCAGCTCAACTAGCGAGCAGTTCTTC. J is TRBJ2-1 and V is TRBV5-4; the D gene is possibly TRBD2 (6 bases). V shed 3 bases and J shed 10 bases, with 8 bases lying between them. CDR1 SGHNT and CDR2 YYREEE come from the germline V gene (reference sequence). CDR3 length: 11 residues.

V is TRBV5-6 and J is TRBJ2-1, with D perhaps TRBD2 (5 bases). Trimming took 1 base from V and 0 from J, leaving 11 bases between them. The CDR3 is made up of 16 amino acids. Per germline, CDR1 SGHDT and CDR2 YYEEEE. CDR3 protein: CASSLNGGSSYNEQFF. The CDR3 region has the DNA TGTGCCAGCAGCTTGAACGGAGGCAGCTCCTACAATGAGCAGTTCTTC.

The chain links TRBV20-1 to TRBJ2-3; D is ambiguous. The ends were cut back, 6 bases at V and 2 bases at J, with 15 bases in the middle. The V gene's germline CDR1 is DFQATT and CDR2 SNEGSKA (reference sequence). This CDR3 has 14 amino acids. The CDR3 sequence is CSAPPPPHTDTQYF. DNA for the CDR3: TGCAGTGCCCCACCGCCCCCACACACAGATACGCAGTATTTT.

The chain employs TRBV6-6 and TRBJ2-1, with 9 bases identical to TRBD2. The CDR3 is 16 residues long. CDR1 MNHNY and CDR2 SVGAGI come from the germline V gene (reference sequence). V shed 7 bases, J shed 3 bases, and the junction held 10 bases outside the gene matches. The CDR3 region has the DNA TGTGCCAGCACCCCATTAGCGGGGGCGAACTACAATGAGCAGTTCTTC. Its translation: CASTPLAGANYNEQFF.

This sequence joins TRBV7-9 and TRBJ2-7, with D hard to call. Looked up from germline, CDR1 is SEHNR and CDR2 is FQNEAQ (reference sequence). The CDR3 covers 11 residues. V was cut by 3 bases and J by 5 bases, with 5 bases left in between. The DNA for the CDR3 is TGTGCCAGCAGCTTGATTGACGAGCAGTACTTC. As protein: CASSLIDEQYF.

The V gene is TRBV11-2, the J gene TRBJ2-3, with D hard to call. V was clipped by 6 bases and J by 5 bases, with 15 bases between them. The V gene's germline CDR1 is SGHAT and CDR2 FQNNGV. The CDR3 is 14 residues long. The CDR3 sequence: CASRHPGRRDTQYF. The CDR3 nucleotides read TGTGCCAGCAGACACCCGGGCCGTCGAGATACGCAGTATTTT.

V is TRBV9 and J is TRBJ2-6; possibly TRBD1 or TRBD2 for D (5 bases each). The CDR3 covers 20 residues. Trimming shortened V by 7 bases and J by 0 bases, and 26 bases separated the two germline ends. Germline values: CDR1 SGDLS, CDR2 YYNGEE. CDR3: CASSQRPAEGTSSGANVLTF. CDR3 sequence (DNA): TGTGCCAGCTCCCAACGGCCGGCCGAAGGGACCAGCTCTGGGGCCAACGTCCTGACTTTC.

This rearrangement joins TRBV4-2 to TRBJ2-4, with D hard to call. V lost 0 bases to trimming and J lost 7 bases, with 16 bases between them. From germline, CDR1 is LGHNA and CDR2 YNFKEQ. There are 16 residues in the CDR3. CDR3 in amino acids: CASSQDVRYLGNIQYF. CDR3 nucleotides: TGTGCCAGCAGCCAAGATGTTAGGTATCTGGGCAACATTCAGTACTTC.